The 22 T cell receptor beta chains below all came from one sample that was sequenced in a study of patients and donors after allogeneic stem cell transplantation. One entry per CDR3 protein, called by TCRdb with MiXCR from the RT-PCR reads. The sample carries 900,000 to 1,000,000 distinct CDR3 sequences, roughly 18% recorded once. Sequenced sample: blood, either unsorted or a sorted T cell fraction (not recorded which). All receptors come from a human donor who was either an allogeneic HSCT recipient or a stem cell or donor lymphocyte infusion donor (not recorded which). It is not recorded whose cells these are; they may come from a transplant donor.

This chain connects TRBV5-1 to TRBJ2-3, with a weak D call TRBD1 (5 bases). The CDR3 is 16 residues long. Trimming shortened V by 0 bases and J by 2 bases, and 13 bases separated the two germline ends. CDR1 is SGHRS and CDR2 is YFSETQ in the germline V gene. CDR3 protein: CASSLALRGSTDTQYF. The CDR3 coding sequence is TGCGCCAGCAGCTTGGCCTTAAGGGGATCCACAGATACGCAGTATTTT.

The chain combines TRBV6-1 with TRBJ2-5; tentative D call: TRBD1 (6 bases). This CDR3 region has 13 residues. CDR1 MNHNS and CDR2 SASEGT come from the germline V gene. V was clipped by 10 bases and J by 2 bases, with 14 bases between them. CDR3 in amino acids: CANAGTPQETQYF. CDR3 nucleotide sequence: TGTGCCAACGCCGGGACACCTCAAGAGACCCAGTACTTC.

This clonotype was detected a few times. J is TRBJ2-1 and V is TRBV5-1, with 12 bases matching TRBD2. CDR1 is SGHRS, CDR2 YFSETQ, per germline. The CDR3 is 17 amino acids. Trimming cost V 0 bases and J 10 bases; bases outside gene matches: 11. The CDR3 sequence: CASSLASSGGASWEQFF. The CDR3 DNA is TGCGCCAGCAGCTTGGCGTCTAGCGGGGGGGCCTCGTGGGAGCAGTTCTTC.

The gene calls are TRBV5-4 and TRBJ2-7; D is possibly TRBD2 (6 bases). CDR3 size: 13 residues. Germline-derived CDR1 and CDR2 are SGHNT and YYREEE (reference sequence). V lost 7 bases, J lost 5 bases, and 16 bases lay in between. CDR3 in amino acids: CASAVLGGNEQYF. CDR3 nucleotides: TGTGCCAGCGCCGTTCTGGGAGGCAACGAGCAGTACTTC.

The J gene is TRBJ2-3, the V gene TRBV4-1, with a tentative D call TRBD1 (6 bases). In germline, CDR1 is MGHRA, CDR2 YSYEKL. The CDR3 is made up of 15 amino acids. Trimming left V 0 bases short and J 3 bases short, with 10 bases between. The CDR3 reads CASSQEGARTDTQYF. In DNA, the CDR3 is TGCGCCAGCAGCCAAGAGGGGGCGCGGACAGATACGCAGTATTTT.

The chain joins TRBV20-1 to TRBJ2-3; D ambiguous. Germline CDR1 reads DFQATT; CDR2 reads SNEGSKA (reference sequence). The CDR3 runs to 12 residues. Trimming took 6 bases from V and 6 from J, leaving 13 bases between them. Written as DNA, the CDR3 is TGCAGTGCCCACGACTCCGCCGATACGCAGTATTTT. As protein: CSAHDSADTQYF.

The chain recombines TRBV20-1 with TRBJ2-3; TRBD2 aligns across 12 bases. V dropped 2 bases and J dropped 7; count of bases not matched to a gene: 4. Germline lookup yields CDR1 DFQATT and CDR2 SNEGSKA (reference sequence). CDR3 length equals 14 residues. The CDR3 DNA is TGCAGTGCTAGACTAGCGGGGGGGCAATATACGCAGTATTTT. Protein sequence: CSARLAGGQYTQYF.

The chain combines TRBV25-1 with TRBJ2-1; D assignment may be TRBD1 or TRBD2 (5 bases each). This CDR3 region has 13 residues. From germline, CDR1 is MGHDK and CDR2 SYGVNS. V was pared by 5 bases and J by 8 bases, with 13 bases between. The CDR3 DNA reads as TGTGCCAGCAGTCGGGACGATAGGTATGAGCAGTTCTTC. It encodes CASSRDDRYEQFF.

The chain carries TRBV9 and TRBJ1-2; a possible D gene is TRBD1 (6 bases). This CDR3 spans 13 amino acids. Trimming took 3 bases from V and 7 from J, leaving 13 bases between them. Germline assignment: CDR1 SGDLS and CDR2 YYNGEE. The CDR3 DNA reads as TGTGCCAGCAGCGCCACAGGGTATAGTGGCTACACCTTC. Translated, it gives CASSATGYSGYTF.

V usage is TRBV4-3 and J usage is TRBJ2-5; the match to TRBD2 covers 8 bases. CDR3 length equals 16 residues. Germline lookup yields CDR1 LGHNA and CDR2 YSLEER. V was clipped by 0 bases and J by 2 bases; unmatched bases: 5. The CDR3 DNA follows: TGCGCCAGCAGCCAAGAAGGGACTAGGGTTCAAGAGACCCAGTACTTC. It specifies CASSQEGTRVQETQYF.

The table lists this clonotype with a few counts. The J gene is TRBJ2-5, the V gene TRBV7-9; tentative D call: TRBD1 (6 bases). CDR1 SEHNR and CDR2 FQNEAQ come from the germline V gene (reference sequence). Trimming stripped 3 bases from V and 1 base from J, with 12 bases between. The CDR3 totals 15 residues. CDR3 in amino acids: CASSFSDSFQETQYF. As DNA, the CDR3 is TGTGCCAGCAGCTTCTCGGACAGCTTCCAAGAGACCCAGTACTTC. Full variable domain (missing parts from reference TRBV7-9 and TRBJ2-5): DTGVSQNPRHKITKRGQNVTFRCDPISEHNRLYWYRQTLGQGPEFLTYFQNEAQLEKSRLLSDRFSAERPKGSFSTLEIQRTEQGDSAMYLCASSFSDSFQETQYFGPGTRLLVL.

This clonotype came up a few times. The chain links TRBV12-3 or TRBV12-4 to TRBJ1-5, with D tentatively TRBD1 (6 bases). There are 17 residues in the CDR3. V lost 5 bases and J lost 2, with 19 bases in between. Here the CDR3 reads CASSTRDIRDGNQPQHF. The CDR3 DNA reads as TGTGCCAGCAGTACTCGGGACATTAGGGATGGCAATCAGCCCCAGCATTTT.

In this sample, this clonotype turned up a few times. The CDR3 loop is CASSQDPAYSYNEQFF. The CDR3, as DNA: TGTGCCAGCAGCCAAGATCCAGCGTACTCCTACAATGAGCAGTTCTTC. This chain links TRBV3-1 with TRBJ2-1; no firm D call. Germline CDR1 reads LGHDT; CDR2 reads YNNKEL (reference sequence). Trimming took off 0 bases at V and 0 bases at J, with 9 bases between the two ends. The CDR3 has 16 amino acids.

This chain links TRBV5-1 with TRBJ1-1; perhaps TRBD1 as D (6 bases). Germline-derived CDR1 and CDR2 are SGHRS and YFSETQ. The CDR3 has 16 amino acids. Trimming stripped 5 bases from V and 0 bases from J, with 17 bases between. The chain's CDR3 is CASSHPSGELNTEAFF. The CDR3 DNA sequence: TGCGCCAGCAGTCACCCTTCAGGGGAACTGAACACTGAAGCTTTCTTT.

In this sample, this clonotype turned up a few times. The gene calls are TRBV10-3 and TRBJ2-1; D unclear. Trimming cost V 4 bases and J 6 bases, with 7 bases left between them. The CDR3 covers 12 residues. CDR1 and CDR2 (germline): ENHRY, SYGVKD. The CDR3 spells CAISGEGNEQFF. CDR3 nucleotide sequence: TGTGCCATCAGTGGGGAAGGCAATGAGCAGTTCTTC.

The rearrangement uses TRBV11-2 and TRBJ1-1; TRBD1 is a possible D gene (6 bases). The CDR3 covers 16 residues. Germline V gives CDR1 SGHAT, CDR2 FQNNGV. Trimming stripped 5 bases from V and 5 bases from J, with 21 bases between. The chain's CDR3 is CASSTSLRGGKTEAFF. The CDR3 DNA is TGTGCCAGCAGCACTTCTCTCAGGGGAGGAAAAACTGAAGCTTTCTTT.

J is TRBJ2-3 and V is TRBV10-1; D is unclear. Per the germline V gene, CDR1 is WNHNN and CDR2 is SYGVQD (reference sequence). V gave up 10 bases and J gave up 4 bases, with 12 bases separating them. This CDR3 contains 12 residues. The CDR3 region has the DNA TGCGCCAATAAGTCCGGAGCAGATACGCAGTATTTT. Its translation is CANKSGADTQYF.

This chain joins TRBV29-1 and TRBJ2-5; weak D call: TRBD2 (7 bases). The CDR3 runs to 12 residues. The germline V and J ends were trimmed by 4 bases and 5 bases, with 11 bases remaining between them. Germline V gives CDR1 SQVTM, CDR2 ANQGSEA. In nucleotides, the CDR3 is TGCAGCGTTGTGGGGAGGGGGGAGACCCAGTACTTC. Its protein product is CSVVGRGETQYF.

This chain uses TRBV20-1 with TRBJ1-1, with unresolved D. The germline V and J ends were trimmed by 5 bases and 1 base, with 14 bases remaining between them. The length of the CDR3 is 14 residues. The germline V gene encodes CDR1 DFQATT and CDR2 SNEGSKA (reference sequence). The CDR3 loop is CSAPWLGANTEAFF. The CDR3 region has the DNA TGCAGTGCTCCCTGGCTAGGAGCGAACACTGAAGCTTTCTTT.

This clonotype was recorded a few times. In nucleotides, the CDR3 is TGCAGTGCTCTAAGGACAGGCCAAGAGACCCAGTACTTC. This gives the protein CSALRTGQETQYF. V and J are TRBV20-1 and TRBJ2-5, with 7 positions matching TRBD1. This CDR3 has 13 residues. Germline CDR1 is DFQATT and CDR2 is SNEGSKA (reference sequence). V was pared by 5 bases and J by 1 base, with 4 bases of the junction left unmatched.

V gene TRBV24-1 combines with J gene TRBJ2-2; 11 bases agree with TRBD1. Germline V gives CDR1 KGHDR, CDR2 SFDVKD. V dropped 3 bases and J dropped 5; count of bases not matched to a gene: 4. The CDR3 consists of 16 residues. The CDR3 sequence is CATSDPGQGATGELFF. The DNA for the CDR3 is TGTGCCACCAGTGATCCTGGACAGGGGGCGACCGGGGAGCTGTTTTTT.

This clonotype was picked up many times. The J gene is TRBJ2-1, the V gene TRBV10-3, with 7 bases matching TRBD2. The CDR3 runs 15 residues. V lost 2 bases to trimming and J lost 2 bases; unmatched junction nucleotides: 3. CDR1 is ENHRY and CDR2 is SYGVKD in the germline V gene. CDR3: CAISETSDAYNEQFF. CDR3 DNA: TGTGCCATCAGTGAGACTAGCGACGCCTACAATGAGCAGTTCTTC.